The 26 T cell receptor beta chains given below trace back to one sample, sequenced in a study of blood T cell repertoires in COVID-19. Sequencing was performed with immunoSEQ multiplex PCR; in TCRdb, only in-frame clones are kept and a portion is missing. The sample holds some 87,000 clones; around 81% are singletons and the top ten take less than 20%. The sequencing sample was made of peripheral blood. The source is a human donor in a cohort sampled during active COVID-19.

The CDR3 bases are TGTGCCAGCAGTGAAGGACTAGCGGGCAACACCGGGGAGCTGTTTTTT. Protein product: CASSEGLAGNTGELFF. This chain uses TRBV2 with TRBJ2-2; TRBD2 aligns across 10 bases. CDR3 length: 16 residues. CDR1 and CDR2 (germline): SNHLY, FYNNEI. V gave up 1 base and J gave up 2 bases; unmatched junction bases: 1.

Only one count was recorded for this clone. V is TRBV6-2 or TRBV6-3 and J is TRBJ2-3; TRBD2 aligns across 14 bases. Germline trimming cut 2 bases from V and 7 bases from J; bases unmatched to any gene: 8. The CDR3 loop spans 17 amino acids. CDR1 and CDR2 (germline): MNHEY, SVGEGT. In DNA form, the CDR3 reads TGTGCCAGCAGTTACGCGACTAGCGGGAGGGCCGAAAATACGCAGTATTTT. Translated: CASSYATSGRAENTQYF.

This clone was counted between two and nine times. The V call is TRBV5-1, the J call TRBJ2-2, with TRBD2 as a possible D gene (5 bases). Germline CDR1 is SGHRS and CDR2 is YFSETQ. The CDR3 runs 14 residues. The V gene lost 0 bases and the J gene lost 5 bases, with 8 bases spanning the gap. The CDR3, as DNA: TGCGCCAGCAGCTTGGCCGCGGGTACCGGGGAGCTGTTTTTT. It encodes CASSLAAGTGELFF.

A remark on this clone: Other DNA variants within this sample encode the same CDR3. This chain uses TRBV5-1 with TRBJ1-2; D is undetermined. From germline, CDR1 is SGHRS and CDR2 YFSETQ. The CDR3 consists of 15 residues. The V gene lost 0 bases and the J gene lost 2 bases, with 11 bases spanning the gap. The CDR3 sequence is CASSLGGGQNYGYTF. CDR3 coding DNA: TGCGCCAGCAGCTTGGGTGGAGGGCAGAACTATGGCTACACCTTC.

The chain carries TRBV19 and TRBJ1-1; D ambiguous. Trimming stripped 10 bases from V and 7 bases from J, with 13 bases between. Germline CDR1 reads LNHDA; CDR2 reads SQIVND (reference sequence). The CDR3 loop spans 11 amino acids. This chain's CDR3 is CATSLHDEAFF. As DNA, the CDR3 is TGTGCCACCTCACTCCACGATGAAGCTTTCTTT.

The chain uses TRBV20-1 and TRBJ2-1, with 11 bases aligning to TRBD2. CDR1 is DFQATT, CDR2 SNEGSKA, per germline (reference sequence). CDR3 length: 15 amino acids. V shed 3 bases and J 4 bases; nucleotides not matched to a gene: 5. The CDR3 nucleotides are TGCAGTGCTAGTCACACTAGCGGGGGTTACAATGAGCAGTTCTTC. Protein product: CSASHTSGGYNEQFF.

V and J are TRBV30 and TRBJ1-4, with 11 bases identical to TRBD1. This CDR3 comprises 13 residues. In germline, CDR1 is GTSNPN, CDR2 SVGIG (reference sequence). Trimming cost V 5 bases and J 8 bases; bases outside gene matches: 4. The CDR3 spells CAWGQGAREKLFF. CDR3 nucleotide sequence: TGTGCCTGGGGACAGGGGGCAAGGGAAAAACTGTTTTTT.

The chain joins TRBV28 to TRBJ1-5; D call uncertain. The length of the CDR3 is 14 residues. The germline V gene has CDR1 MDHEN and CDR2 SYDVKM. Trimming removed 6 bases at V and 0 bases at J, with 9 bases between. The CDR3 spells CASRQVYSNQPQHF. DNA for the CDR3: TGTGCCAGCAGGCAGGTATATAGCAATCAGCCCCAGCATTTT.

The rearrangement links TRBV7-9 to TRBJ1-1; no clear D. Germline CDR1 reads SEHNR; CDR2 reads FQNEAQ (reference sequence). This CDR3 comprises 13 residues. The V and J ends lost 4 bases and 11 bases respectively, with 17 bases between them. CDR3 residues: CASSSALDKEAFF. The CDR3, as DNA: TGTGCCAGCAGCTCCGCCCTGGATAAGGAGGCTTTCTTT. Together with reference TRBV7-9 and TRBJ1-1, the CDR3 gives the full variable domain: DTGVSQNPRHKITKRGQNVTFRCDPISEHNRLYWYRQTLGQGPEFLTYFQNEAQLEKSRLLSDRFSAERPKGSFSTLEIQRTEQGDSAMYLCASSSALDKEAFFGQGTRLTVV.

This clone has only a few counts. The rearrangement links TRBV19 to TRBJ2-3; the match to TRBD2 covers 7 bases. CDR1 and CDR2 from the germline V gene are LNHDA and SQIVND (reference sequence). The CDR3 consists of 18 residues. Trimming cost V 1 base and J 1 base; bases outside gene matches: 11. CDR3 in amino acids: CASSIGGASGRGTDTQYF. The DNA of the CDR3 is TGTGCCAGTAGTATAGGAGGAGCTAGCGGAAGGGGCACAGATACGCAGTATTTT.

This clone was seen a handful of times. The chain's CDR3 is CASSWDLAGGLYNEQFF. The CDR3, as DNA: TGTGCCAGCAGCTGGGACCTAGCGGGAGGCCTCTACAATGAGCAGTTCTTC. The V call is TRBV5-4, the J call TRBJ2-1, with TRBD2 matching over 11 bases. With V trimmed by 3 bases and J by 3 bases, 8 bases remained unmatched. Germline CDR1 and CDR2: SGHNT and YYREEE (reference sequence). The CDR3 consists of 17 residues.

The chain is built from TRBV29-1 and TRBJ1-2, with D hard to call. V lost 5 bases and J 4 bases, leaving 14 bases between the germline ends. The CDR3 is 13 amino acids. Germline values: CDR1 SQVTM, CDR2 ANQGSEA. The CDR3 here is CSVLTVFAYGYTF. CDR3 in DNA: TGCAGCGTTCTAACAGTTTTTGCCTATGGCTACACCTTC.

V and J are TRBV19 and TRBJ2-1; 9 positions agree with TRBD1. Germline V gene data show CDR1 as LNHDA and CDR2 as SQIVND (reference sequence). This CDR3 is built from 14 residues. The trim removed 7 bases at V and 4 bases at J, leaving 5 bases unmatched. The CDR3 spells CASTPGQGYNEQFF. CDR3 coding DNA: TGTGCCAGTACCCCGGGACAGGGTTACAATGAGCAGTTCTTC.

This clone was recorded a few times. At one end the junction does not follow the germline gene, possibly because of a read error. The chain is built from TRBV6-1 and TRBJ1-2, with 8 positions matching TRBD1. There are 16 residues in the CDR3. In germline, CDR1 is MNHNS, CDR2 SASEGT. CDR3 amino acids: CASGEGQGMRDYGYTF. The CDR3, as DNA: TGTGCCAGCGGTGAAGGACAGGGCATGCGGGACTATGGCTACACCTTC.

CDR3 protein: CASSVATDTQYF. As DNA, the CDR3 is TGTGCCAGCAGCGTAGCTACAGATACGCAGTATTTT. The rearrangement uses TRBV9 and TRBJ2-3; D gene unclear. The CDR3 extends over 12 amino acids. The germline V and J ends were trimmed by 0 bases and 3 bases, with 2 bases remaining between them. Germline CDR1 and CDR2: SGDLS and YYNGEE.

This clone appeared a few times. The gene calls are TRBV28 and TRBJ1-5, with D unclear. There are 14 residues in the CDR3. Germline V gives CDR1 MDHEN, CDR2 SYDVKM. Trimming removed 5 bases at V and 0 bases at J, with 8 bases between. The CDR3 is CASSGRDSNQPQHF. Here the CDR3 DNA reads TGTGCCAGCAGTGGTCGGGATAGCAATCAGCCCCAGCATTTT. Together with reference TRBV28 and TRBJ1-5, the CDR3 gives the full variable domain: DVKVTQSSRYLVKRTGEKVFLECVQDMDHENMFWYRQDPGLGLRLIYFSYDVKMKEKGDIPEGYSVSREKKERFSLILESASTNQTSMYLCASSGRDSNQPQHFGDGTRLSIL.

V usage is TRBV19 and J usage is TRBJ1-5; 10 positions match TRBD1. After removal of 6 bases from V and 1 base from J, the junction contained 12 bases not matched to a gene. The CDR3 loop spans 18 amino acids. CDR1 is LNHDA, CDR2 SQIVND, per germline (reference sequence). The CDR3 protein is CASSLSGQGVWSNQPQHF. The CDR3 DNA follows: TGTGCCAGTAGCTTAAGCGGACAGGGGGTATGGAGCAATCAGCCCCAGCATTTT.

The CDR3 protein is CASSERISTGNEQFF. CDR3 in DNA: TGTGCCAGCAGTGAGAGGATTAGCACCGGGAATGAGCAGTTCTTC. V usage is TRBV2 and J usage is TRBJ2-1; D unresolved. The germline V gene has CDR1 SNHLY and CDR2 FYNNEI. This CDR3 is 15 amino acids long. V lost 3 bases, J lost 7 bases, and 16 bases lay in between.

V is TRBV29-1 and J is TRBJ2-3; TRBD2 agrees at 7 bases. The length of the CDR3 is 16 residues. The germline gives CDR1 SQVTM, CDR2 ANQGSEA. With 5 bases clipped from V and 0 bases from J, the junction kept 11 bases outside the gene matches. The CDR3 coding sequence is TGCAGCGTTCAAGGGGAGGGCGAGACTAGCACAGATACGCAGTATTTT. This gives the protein CSVQGEGETSTDTQYF.

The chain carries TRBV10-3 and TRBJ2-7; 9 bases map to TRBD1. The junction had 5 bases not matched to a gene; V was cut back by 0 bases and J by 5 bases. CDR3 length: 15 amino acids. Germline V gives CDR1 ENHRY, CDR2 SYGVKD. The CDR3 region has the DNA TGTGCCATCAGTGAGTCGAGGACAGGGGTCAACGAGCAGTACGTC. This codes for CAISESRTGVNEQYV.

The DNA for the CDR3 is TGTGCCAGCAGTCTGGACAAGTACTACGAGCAGTACGTC. This gives the protein CASSLDKYYEQYV. The V gene is TRBV5-4, the J gene TRBJ2-7, with a possible D match to TRBD1 (5 bases). This CDR3 comprises 13 residues. CDR1 is SGHNT, CDR2 YYREEE, per germline (reference sequence). Trimming took off 5 bases at V and 3 bases at J, with 12 bases between the two ends.

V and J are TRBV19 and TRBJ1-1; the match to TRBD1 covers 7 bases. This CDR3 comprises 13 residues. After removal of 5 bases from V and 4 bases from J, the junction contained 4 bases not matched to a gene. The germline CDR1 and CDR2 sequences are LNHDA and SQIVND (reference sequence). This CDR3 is CASSRQGITEAFF. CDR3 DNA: TGTGCCAGTAGTCGACAGGGTATCACTGAAGCTTTCTTT.

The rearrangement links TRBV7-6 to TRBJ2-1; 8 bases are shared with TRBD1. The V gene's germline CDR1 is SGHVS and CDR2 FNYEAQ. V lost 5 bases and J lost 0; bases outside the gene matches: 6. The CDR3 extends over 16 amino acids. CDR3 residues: CASSIGTGGSYNEQFF. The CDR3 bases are TGTGCCAGCAGCATTGGGACAGGTGGCTCCTACAATGAGCAGTTCTTC.

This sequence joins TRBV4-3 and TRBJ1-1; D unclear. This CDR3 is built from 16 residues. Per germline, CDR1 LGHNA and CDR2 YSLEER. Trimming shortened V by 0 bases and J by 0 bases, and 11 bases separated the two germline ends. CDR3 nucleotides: TGCGCCAGCAGCCAAGATGCGCGGGGTTTGAACACTGAAGCTTTCTTT. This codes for CASSQDARGLNTEAFF.

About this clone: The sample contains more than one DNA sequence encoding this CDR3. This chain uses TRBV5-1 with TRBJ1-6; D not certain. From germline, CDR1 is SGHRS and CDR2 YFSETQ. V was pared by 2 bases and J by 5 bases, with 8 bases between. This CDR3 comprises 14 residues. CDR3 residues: CASSFGGNNSPLHF. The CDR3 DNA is TGCGCCAGCAGCTTTGGAGGCAATAATTCACCCCTCCACTTT.

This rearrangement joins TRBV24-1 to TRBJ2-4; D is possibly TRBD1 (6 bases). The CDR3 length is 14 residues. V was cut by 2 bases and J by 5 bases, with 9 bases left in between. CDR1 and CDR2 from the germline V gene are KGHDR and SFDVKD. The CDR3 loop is CATSDWDTQNIQYF. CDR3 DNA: TGTGCCACCAGTGATTGGGACACCCAAAACATTCAGTACTTC.